This TCR beta chain was documented in a study of memory CD4+ T cells and cytomegalovirus serostatus. Study in general: Of the healthy Belgian adults, 9 or 10 were CMV seropositive and 24 seronegative.

Turning to this clone: Its antigen is as yet unknown.

General observations from the study: Each of approximately 73 CMV-associated TCRbeta sequences occurred in one to five individuals. CMV serostatus prediction reached median AUC around 0.95, or 0.9 with US-trained model.

The V end was cut by 8 bases, the J end by 4 bases, with 15 bases between. Germline-derived CDR1 and CDR2 are MDHEN and SYDVKM. The CDR3 contains 14 residues. Single viable CD3+CD4+CD8-CD45RO+ cells were sorted as the memory CD4+ T cells. Serum IgG to CMV pp150, pp28, p38 and p52 defined serostatus. Libraries were prepared by immunoSEQ multiplex PCR; TCRdb keeps only in-frame clonotypes and omits some of them. The table lists some 48,000 clones, around four fifths of them singletons. This chain joins TRBV28 and TRBJ1-3, with D possibly being TRBD1 (5 bases). Sequenced: memory CD4+ T cells from blood. This receptor was obtained from an adult in good health and CMV-seronegative. The CDR3 nucleotides read TGTGCCAGCGTTCCCGGGGGAGGAGGAAACACCATATATTTT. It translates to CASVPGGGGNTIYF.